The source of this T cell receptor beta chain is a study of T cell responses to AZD1222 COVID-19 vaccine. Only in-frame clones appear in the TCRdb table, and some are missing; sequencing was by immunoSEQ multiplex PCR. The table has more than 100,000 clones, 70% to 90% seen once; the top ten hold more than 7.5%. Points from the study as a whole: Among AZD1222 vaccinees, only 5 to 7 were seropositive at baseline.

In germline, CDR1 is SGHTA, CDR2 FQGNSA. V lost 2 bases to trimming and J lost 6 bases, with 14 bases between them. This CDR3 is 14 amino acids long. In the case of this clone: Its cognate antigen is unknown.

The starting material was peripheral blood, obtained on day 0 of AZD1222 vaccination. The chain carries TRBV7-2 and TRBJ2-7, with D possibly being TRBD1 (6 bases). This TCR derives from an adult in good health. The CDR3 reads CASSLQGSLGEQYF. For the CDR3, the DNA is TGTGCCAGCAGCTTACAGGGGAGTTTAGGCGAGCAGTACTTC.